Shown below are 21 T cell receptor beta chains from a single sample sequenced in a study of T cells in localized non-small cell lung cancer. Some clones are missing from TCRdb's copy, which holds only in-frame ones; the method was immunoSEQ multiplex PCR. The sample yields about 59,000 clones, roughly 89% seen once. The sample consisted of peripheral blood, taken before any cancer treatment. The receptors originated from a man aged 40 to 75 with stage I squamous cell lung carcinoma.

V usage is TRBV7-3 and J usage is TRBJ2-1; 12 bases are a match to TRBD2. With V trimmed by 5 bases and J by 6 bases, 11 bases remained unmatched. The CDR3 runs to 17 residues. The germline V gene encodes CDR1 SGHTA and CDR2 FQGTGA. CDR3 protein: CASSPIILAGGLNEQFF. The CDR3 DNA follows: TGTGCCAGCAGCCCGATAATCCTAGCGGGAGGGCTCAATGAGCAGTTCTTC.

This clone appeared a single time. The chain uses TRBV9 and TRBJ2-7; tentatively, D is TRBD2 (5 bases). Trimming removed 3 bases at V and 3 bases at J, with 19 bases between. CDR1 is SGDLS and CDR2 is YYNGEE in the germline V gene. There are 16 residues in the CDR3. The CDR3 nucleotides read TGTGCCAGCAGCGCGGCGGACTCGCTTGAGGGCTACGAGCAGTACTTC. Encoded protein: CASSAADSLEGYEQYF.

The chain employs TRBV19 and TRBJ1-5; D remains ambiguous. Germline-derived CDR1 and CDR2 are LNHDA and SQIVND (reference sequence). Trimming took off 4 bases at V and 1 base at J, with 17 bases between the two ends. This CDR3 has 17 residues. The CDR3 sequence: CASSSRGVGRSNQPQHF. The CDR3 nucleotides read TGTGCCAGTAGTAGCCGGGGTGTAGGTAGAAGCAATCAGCCCCAGCATTTT.

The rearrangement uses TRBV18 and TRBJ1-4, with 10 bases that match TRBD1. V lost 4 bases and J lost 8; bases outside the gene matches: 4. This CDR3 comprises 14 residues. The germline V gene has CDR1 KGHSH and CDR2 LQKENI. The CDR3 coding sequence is TGTGCCAGCTCACGCCGGGACAGGGGCGAAAAACTGTTTTTT. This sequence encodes CASSRRDRGEKLFF. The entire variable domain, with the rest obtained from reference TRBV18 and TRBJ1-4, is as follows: NAGVMQNPRHLVRRRGQEARLRCSPMKGHSHVYWYRQLPEEGLKFMVYLQKENIIDESGMPKERFSAEFPKEGPSILRIQQVVRGDSAAYFCASSRRDRGEKLFFGSGTQLSVL.

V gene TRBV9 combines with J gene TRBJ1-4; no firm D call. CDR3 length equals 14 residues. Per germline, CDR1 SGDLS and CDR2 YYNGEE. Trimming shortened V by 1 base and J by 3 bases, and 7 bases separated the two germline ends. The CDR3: CASSVFGANEKLFF. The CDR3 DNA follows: TGTGCCAGCAGCGTATTCGGGGCTAATGAAAAACTGTTTTTT.

As DNA, the CDR3 is TGCGCCAGCAGCCAAGAATTGCCTAGCGGGAGCGTGCATACGCAGTATTTT. This translates into CASSQELPSGSVHTQYF. The chain has TRBV4-3 and TRBJ2-3; 10 nucleotides line up with TRBD2. The germline V gene has CDR1 LGHNA and CDR2 YSLEER. V shed 0 bases and J 7 bases; nucleotides not matched to a gene: 10. The CDR3 has 17 amino acids.

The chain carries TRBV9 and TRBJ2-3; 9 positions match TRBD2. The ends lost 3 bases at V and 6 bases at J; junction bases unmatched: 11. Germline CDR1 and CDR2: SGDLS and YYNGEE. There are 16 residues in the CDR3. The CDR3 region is CASSAPLSSGRDTQYF. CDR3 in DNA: TGTGCCAGCAGCGCCCCTCTTTCAAGCGGGAGGGATACGCAGTATTTT.

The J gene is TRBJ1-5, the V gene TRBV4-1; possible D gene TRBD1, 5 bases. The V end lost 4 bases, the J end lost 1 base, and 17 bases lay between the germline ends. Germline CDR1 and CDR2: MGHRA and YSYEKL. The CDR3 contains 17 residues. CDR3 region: CASSLGGRGTSNQPQHF. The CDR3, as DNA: TGCGCCAGCAGCCTCGGGGGACGGGGAACCAGCAATCAGCCCCAGCATTTT.

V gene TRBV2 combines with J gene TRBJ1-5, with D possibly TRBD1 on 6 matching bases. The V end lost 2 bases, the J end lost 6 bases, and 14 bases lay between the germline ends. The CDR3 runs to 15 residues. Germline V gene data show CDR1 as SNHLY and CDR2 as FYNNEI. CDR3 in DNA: TGTGCCAGCAGTGAACGGGCGGCGGGGGCTCAGCCCCAGCATTTT. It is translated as CASSERAAGAQPQHF.

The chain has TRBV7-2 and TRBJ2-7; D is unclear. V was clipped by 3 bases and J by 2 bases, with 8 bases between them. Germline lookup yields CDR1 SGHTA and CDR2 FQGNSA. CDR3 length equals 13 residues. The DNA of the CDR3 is TGTGCCAGCAGCTTTCAAAGGACCTACGAGCAGTACTTC. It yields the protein CASSFQRTYEQYF.

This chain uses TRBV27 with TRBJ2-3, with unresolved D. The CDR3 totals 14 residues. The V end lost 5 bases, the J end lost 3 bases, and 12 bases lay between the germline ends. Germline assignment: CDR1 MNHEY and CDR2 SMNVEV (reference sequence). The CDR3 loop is CASSGPLDTDTQYF. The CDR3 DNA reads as TGTGCCAGCAGTGGTCCCCTAGATACAGATACGCAGTATTTT.

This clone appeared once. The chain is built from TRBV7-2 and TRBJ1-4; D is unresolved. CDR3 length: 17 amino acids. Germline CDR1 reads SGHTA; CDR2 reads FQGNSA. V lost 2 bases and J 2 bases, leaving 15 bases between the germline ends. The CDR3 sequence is CASSLRAVSLTNEKLFF. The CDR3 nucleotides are TGTGCCAGCAGCTTACGGGCCGTGAGTTTGACTAATGAAAAACTGTTTTTT.

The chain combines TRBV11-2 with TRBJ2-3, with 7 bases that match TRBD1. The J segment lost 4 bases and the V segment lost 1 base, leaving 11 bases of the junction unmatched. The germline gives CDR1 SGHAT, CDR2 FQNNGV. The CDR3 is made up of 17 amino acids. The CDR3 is CASSLVPETGTADTQYF. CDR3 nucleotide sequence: TGTGCCAGCAGCTTAGTTCCGGAGACAGGGACAGCAGATACGCAGTATTTT. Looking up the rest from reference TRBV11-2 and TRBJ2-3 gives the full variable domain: EAGVAQSPRYKIIEKRQSVAFWCNPISGHATLYWYQQILGQGPKLLIQFQNNGVVDDSQLPKDRFSAERLKGVDSTLKIQPAKLEDSAVYLCASSLVPETGTADTQYFGPGTRLTVL.

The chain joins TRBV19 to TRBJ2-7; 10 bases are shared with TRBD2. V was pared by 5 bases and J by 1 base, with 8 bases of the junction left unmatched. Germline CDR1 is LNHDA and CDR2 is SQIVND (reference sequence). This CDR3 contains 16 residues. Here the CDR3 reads CASSSWTSGVSYEQYF. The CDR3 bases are TGTGCCAGTAGTTCGTGGACTAGCGGAGTTTCCTACGAGCAGTACTTC.

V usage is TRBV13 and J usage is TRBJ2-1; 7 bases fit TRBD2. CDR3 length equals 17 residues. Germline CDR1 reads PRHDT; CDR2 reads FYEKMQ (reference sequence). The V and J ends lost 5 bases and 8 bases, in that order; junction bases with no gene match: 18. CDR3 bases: TGTGCCAGCAGCCCCCGGTCAGGAGGGGACTACATACATGAGCAGTTCTTC. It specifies CASSPRSGGDYIHEQFF.

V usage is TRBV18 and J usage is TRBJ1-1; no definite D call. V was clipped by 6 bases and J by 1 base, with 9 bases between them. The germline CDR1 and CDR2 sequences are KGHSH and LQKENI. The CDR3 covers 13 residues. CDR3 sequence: CASSADENTEAFF. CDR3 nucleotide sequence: TGTGCCAGCTCCGCGGACGAGAACACTGAAGCTTTCTTT.

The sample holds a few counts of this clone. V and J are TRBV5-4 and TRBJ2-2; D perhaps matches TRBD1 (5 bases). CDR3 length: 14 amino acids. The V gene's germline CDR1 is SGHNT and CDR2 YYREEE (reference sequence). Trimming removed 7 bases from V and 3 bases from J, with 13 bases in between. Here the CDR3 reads CASGAGQDTGELFF. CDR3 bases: TGTGCCAGCGGGGCAGGGCAGGACACCGGGGAGCTGTTTTTT.

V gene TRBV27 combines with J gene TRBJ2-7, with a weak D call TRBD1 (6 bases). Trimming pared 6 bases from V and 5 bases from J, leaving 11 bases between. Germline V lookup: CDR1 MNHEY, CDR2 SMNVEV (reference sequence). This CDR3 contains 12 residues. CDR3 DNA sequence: TGTGCCAGCAGCGGACAGTTCCACGAGCAGTACTTC. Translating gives CASSGQFHEQYF.

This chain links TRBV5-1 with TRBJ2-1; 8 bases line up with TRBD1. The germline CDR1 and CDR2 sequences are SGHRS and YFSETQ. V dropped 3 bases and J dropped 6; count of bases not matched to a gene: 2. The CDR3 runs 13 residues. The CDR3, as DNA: TGCGCCAGCAGCTATGGACAGGGCAATGAGCAGTTCTTC. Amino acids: CASSYGQGNEQFF. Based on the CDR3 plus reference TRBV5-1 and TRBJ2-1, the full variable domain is KAGVTQTPRYLIKTRGQQVTLSCSPISGHRSVSWYQQTPGQGLQFLFEYFSETQRNKGNFPGRFSGRQFSNSRSEMNVSTLELGDSALYLCASSYGQGNEQFFGPGTRLTVL.

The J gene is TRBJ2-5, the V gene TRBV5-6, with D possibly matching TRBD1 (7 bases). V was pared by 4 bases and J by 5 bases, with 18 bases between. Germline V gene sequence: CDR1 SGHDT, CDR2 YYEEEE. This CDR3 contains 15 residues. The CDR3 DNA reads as TGTGCCAGCAGCGTGCCGGAGGGGGCGTACGAGACCCAGTACTTC. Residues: CASSVPEGAYETQYF.

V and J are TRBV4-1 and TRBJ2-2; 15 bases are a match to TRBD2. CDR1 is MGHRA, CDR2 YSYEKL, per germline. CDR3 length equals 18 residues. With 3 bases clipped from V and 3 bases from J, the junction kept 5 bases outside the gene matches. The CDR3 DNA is TGCGCCAGCAGCCAGCCGGGACTAGCGGGAGGTTACACCGGGGAGCTGTTTTTT. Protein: CASSQPGLAGGYTGELFF.